Listed below are T cell receptor beta chains from one sample, sequenced in a study of tumor-infiltrating lymphocytes in primary liver carcinoma. Each CDR3 protein gets one entry after TCRdb re-called the multiplex PCR reads with MiXCR. The table records around 190,000 distinct CDR3 sequences, about 85% of them present only once. Sequenced material: tumor tissue from primary liver carcinoma. The receptors here all came from a man aged 40-49 years with primary liver carcinoma and hepatitis B virus infection. CDR3s include the opening cysteine and the closing phenylalanine or tryptophan. A D gene is named only where the DNA matches it firmly.

v_call: TRBV4-2
d_call: .
j_call: TRBJ2-2
cdr3_aa: CASSQDPSRGKGELFF

v_call: TRBV29-1
d_call: .
j_call: TRBJ2-1
cdr3_aa: CRMAPTVNEQFF

v_call: TRBV7-9
d_call: .
j_call: TRBJ2-1
cdr3_aa: CARSSGNTGDGQFF

v_call: TRBV19
d_call: TRBD1
j_call: TRBJ2-1
cdr3_aa: CASSLPGQGLGQFF

v_call: TRBV11-2
d_call: TRBD2
j_call: TRBJ2-7
cdr3_aa: CARRQGLVGEWSYEQYF

v_call: TRBV5-1
d_call: TRBD1
j_call: TRBJ1-2
cdr3_aa: CANNPCTGGDGYTF

v_call: TRBV6-5
d_call: .
j_call: TRBJ1-6
cdr3_aa: CASSRGDTNPPLHF

v_call: TRBV11-2
d_call: .
j_call: TRBJ2-7
cdr3_aa: CVGSSNRNYYEHYF

v_call: TRBV3-1
d_call: .
j_call: TRBJ2-1
cdr3_aa: CASSGSSAQSYNEQFF

v_call: TRBV12-3/TRBV12-4
d_call: TRBD1
j_call: TRBJ2-7
cdr3_aa: CTSRHTQQGLYDQYF

v_call: TRBV4-3
d_call: .
j_call: TRBJ2-7
cdr3_aa: CVNSQDYSYEHYF

v_call: TRBV6-6
d_call: .
j_call: TRBJ2-1
cdr3_aa: CASSYPGYGYNEQCF

v_call: TRBV29-1
d_call: .
j_call: TRBJ2-7
cdr3_aa: CNVEPPGSFDQYF

v_call: TRBV7-8
d_call: .
j_call: TRBJ2-7
cdr3_aa: CASTVTVGSRGEQYF

v_call: TRBV7-9
d_call: .
j_call: TRBJ2-3
cdr3_aa: CASSQETEADTQYF

v_call: TRBV2
d_call: .
j_call: TRBJ1-5
cdr3_aa: CATSAGAPNQPQHF

v_call: TRBV6-1
d_call: TRBD2
j_call: TRBJ2-1
cdr3_aa: CASRGGIAGLYEQFF

v_call: TRBV6-5
d_call: TRBD2
j_call: TRBJ2-1
cdr3_aa: CASSMREVVYNEQFF

v_call: TRBV6-1
d_call: TRBD1
j_call: TRBJ1-5
cdr3_aa: CAGGAGQGQNQPQHF

v_call: TRBV12-3/TRBV12-4
d_call: .
j_call: TRBJ1-2
cdr3_aa: CASSLRGVDYGYTF

v_call: TRBV5-1
d_call: TRBD1
j_call: TRBJ2-1
cdr3_aa: CASSSGQGYNEQFF

v_call: TRBV11-1
d_call: TRBD2
j_call: TRBJ2-1
cdr3_aa: CASSSPPGGRAFSEQFF

v_call: TRBV29-1
d_call: .
j_call: TRBJ1-2
cdr3_aa: CSARVLYGYTF

v_call: TRBV29-1
d_call: .
j_call: TRBJ2-1
cdr3_aa: CSIVWATSEQFF

v_call: TRBV4-3
d_call: .
j_call: TRBJ2-5
cdr3_aa: CASSQTVRLTETQYF

v_call: TRBV13
d_call: .
j_call: TRBJ2-6
cdr3_aa: CASSSGSCGANILTF

v_call: TRBV10-3
d_call: TRBD1
j_call: TRBJ2-3
cdr3_aa: CAASGTGGTDMQYF

v_call: TRBV29-1
d_call: .
j_call: TRBJ1-5
cdr3_aa: CNVVCQINQPQHF

v_call: TRBV5-4
d_call: TRBD1
j_call: TRBJ2-7
cdr3_aa: CASSPTGTVINEQYF

v_call: TRBV4-2
d_call: .
j_call: TRBJ1-1
cdr3_aa: CASSQDRWNTGAFF

v_call: TRBV4-3
d_call: .
j_call: TRBJ2-7
cdr3_aa: CASSQDQGRQQYF

v_call: TRBV29-1
d_call: .
j_call: TRBJ2-3
cdr3_aa: CSVVWGTNTQYF